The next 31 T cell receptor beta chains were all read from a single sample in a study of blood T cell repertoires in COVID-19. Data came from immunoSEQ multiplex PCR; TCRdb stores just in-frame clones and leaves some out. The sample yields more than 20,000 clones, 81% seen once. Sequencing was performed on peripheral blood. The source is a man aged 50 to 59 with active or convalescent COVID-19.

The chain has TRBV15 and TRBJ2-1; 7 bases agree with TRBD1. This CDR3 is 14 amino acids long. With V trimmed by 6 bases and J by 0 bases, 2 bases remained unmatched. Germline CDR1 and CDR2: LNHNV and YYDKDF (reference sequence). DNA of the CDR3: TGTGCCACCAGGGGGGACAGCTCCTACAATGAGCAGTTCTTC. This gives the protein CATRGDSSYNEQFF.

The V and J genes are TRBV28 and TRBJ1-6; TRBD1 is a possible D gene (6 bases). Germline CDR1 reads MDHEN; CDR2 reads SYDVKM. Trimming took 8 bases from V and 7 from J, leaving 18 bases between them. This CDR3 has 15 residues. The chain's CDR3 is CASLHRGRGNSPLHF. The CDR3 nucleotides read TGTGCCAGCCTCCACCGGGGCAGGGGCAATTCACCCCTCCACTTT.

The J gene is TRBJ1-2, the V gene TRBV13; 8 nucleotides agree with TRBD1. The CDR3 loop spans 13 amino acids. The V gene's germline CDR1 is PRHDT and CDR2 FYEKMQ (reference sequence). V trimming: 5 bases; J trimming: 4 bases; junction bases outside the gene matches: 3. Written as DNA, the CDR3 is TGTGCCAGCAGCAGGGGACAGGCCTATGGCTACACCTTC. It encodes CASSRGQAYGYTF.

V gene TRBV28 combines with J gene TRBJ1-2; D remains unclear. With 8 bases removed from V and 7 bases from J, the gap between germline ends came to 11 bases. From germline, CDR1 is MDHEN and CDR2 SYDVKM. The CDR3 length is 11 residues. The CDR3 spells CASAATFGYTF. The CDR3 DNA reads TGTGCCAGCGCGGCAACTTTTGGCTACACCTTC.

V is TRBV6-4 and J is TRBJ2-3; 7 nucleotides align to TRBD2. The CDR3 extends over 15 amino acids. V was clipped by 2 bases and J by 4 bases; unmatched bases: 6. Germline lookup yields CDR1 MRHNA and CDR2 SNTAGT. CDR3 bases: TGTGCCAGCAGTGACGGTAGGGGAGGGGCAGATACGCAGTATTTT. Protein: CASSDGRGGADTQYF.

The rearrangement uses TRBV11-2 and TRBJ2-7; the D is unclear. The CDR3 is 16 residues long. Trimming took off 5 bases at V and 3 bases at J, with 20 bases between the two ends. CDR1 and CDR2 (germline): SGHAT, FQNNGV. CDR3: CASSPIGRRGSYEQYF. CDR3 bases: TGTGCCAGCAGCCCGATTGGAAGACGAGGAAGCTACGAGCAGTACTTC.

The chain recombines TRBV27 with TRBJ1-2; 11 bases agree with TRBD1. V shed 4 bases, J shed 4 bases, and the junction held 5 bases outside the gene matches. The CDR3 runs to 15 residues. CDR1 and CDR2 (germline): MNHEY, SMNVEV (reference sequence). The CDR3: CASSYRTGGSYGYTF. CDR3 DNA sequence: TGTGCCAGCAGTTACCGGACAGGGGGCTCCTATGGCTACACCTTC.

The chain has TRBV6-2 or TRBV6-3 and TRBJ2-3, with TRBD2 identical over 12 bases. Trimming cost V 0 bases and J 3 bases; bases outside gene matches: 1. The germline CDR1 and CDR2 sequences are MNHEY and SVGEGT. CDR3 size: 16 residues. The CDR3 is CASSYSTSGGTDTQYF. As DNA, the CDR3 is TGTGCCAGCAGTTACTCGACTAGCGGGGGAACAGATACGCAGTATTTT.

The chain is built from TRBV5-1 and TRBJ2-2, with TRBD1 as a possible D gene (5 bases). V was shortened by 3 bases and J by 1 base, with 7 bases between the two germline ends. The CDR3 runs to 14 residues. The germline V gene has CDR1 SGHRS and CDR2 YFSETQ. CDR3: CASSYGQNTGELFF. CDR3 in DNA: TGCGCCAGCAGCTATGGACAGAACACCGGGGAGCTGTTTTTT.

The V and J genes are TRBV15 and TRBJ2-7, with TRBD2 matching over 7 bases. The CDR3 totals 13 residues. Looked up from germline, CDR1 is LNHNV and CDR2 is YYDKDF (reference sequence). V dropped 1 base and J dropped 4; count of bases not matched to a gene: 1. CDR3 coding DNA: TGTGCCACCAGCAGAGTCGGGGGGTACGAGCAGTACTTC. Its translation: CATSRVGGYEQYF.

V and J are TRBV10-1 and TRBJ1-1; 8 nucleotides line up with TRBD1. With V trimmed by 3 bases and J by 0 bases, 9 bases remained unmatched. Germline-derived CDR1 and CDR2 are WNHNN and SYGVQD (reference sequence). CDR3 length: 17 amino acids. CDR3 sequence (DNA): TGCGCCAGCAGTGATGACAGGGGAGGAAGGATGAACACTGAAGCTTTCTTT. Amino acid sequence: CASSDDRGGRMNTEAFF.

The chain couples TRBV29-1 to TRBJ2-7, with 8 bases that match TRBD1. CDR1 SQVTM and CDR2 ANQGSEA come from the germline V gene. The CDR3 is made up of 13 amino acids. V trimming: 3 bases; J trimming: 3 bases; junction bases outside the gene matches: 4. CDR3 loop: CSVDAGGLYEQYF. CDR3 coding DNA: TGCAGCGTTGATGCAGGGGGCCTCTACGAGCAGTACTTC.

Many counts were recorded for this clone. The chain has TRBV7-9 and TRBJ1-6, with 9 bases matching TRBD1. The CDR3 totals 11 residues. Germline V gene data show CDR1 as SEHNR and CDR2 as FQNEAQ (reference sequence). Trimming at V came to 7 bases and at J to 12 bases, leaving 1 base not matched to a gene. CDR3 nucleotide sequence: TGTGCCAGCACGGGACAGGGACCCCTCCACTTT. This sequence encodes CASTGQGPLHF.

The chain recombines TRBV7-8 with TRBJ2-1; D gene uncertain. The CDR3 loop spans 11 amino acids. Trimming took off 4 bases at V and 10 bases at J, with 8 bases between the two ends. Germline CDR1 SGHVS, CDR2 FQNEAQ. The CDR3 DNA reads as TGTGCCAGCAGCTCCCTCGGGGAGCAGTTCTTC. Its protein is CASSSLGEQFF.

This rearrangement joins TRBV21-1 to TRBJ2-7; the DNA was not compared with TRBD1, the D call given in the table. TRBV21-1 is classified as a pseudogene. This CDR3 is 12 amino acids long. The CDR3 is CARSGQHYEQYF. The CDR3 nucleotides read TGTGCCCGCTCGGGACAGCACTACGAGCAGTACTTC.

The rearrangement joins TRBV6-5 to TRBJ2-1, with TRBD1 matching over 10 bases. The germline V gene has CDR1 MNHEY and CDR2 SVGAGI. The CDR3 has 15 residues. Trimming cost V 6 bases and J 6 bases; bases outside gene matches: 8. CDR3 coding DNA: TGTGCCAGCAGCCGGACAGGGGGGCTCCGCAATGAGCAGTTCTTC. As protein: CASSRTGGLRNEQFF.

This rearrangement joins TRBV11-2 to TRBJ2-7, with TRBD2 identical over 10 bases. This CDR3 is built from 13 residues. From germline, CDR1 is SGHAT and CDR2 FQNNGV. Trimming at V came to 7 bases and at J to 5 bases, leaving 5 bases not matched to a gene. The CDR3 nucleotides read TGTGCCAGCAACGTAGCGGGAGGCAACGAGCAGTACTTC. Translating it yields CASNVAGGNEQYF.

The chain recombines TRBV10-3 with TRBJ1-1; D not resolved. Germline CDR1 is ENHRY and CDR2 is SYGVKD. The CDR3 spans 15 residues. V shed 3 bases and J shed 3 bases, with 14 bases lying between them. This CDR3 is CAISDVGSRDTEAFF. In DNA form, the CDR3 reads TGTGCCATCAGTGACGTAGGGAGTCGGGACACTGAAGCTTTCTTT.

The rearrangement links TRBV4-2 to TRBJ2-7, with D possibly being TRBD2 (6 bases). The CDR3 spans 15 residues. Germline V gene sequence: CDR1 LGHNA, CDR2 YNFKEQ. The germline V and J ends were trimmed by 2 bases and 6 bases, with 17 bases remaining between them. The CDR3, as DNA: TGTGCCAGCAGCCAACCCGGGACTGCCCCTACCGAGCAGTACTTC. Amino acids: CASSQPGTAPTEQYF.

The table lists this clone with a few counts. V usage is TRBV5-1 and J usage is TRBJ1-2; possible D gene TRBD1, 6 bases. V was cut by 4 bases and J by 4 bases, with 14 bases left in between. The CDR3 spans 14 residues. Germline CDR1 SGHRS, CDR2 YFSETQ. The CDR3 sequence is CASSSGTSPYGYTF. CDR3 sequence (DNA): TGCGCCAGCAGCAGCGGGACATCCCCCTATGGCTACACCTTC.

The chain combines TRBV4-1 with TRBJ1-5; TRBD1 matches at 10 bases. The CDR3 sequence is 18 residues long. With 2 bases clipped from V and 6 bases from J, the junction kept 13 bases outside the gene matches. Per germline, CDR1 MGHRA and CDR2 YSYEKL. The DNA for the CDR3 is TGCGCCAGCAGCCAACATCCTCCGGGACAGGGGTTGAGTCAGCCCCAGCATTTT. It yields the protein CASSQHPPGQGLSQPQHF.

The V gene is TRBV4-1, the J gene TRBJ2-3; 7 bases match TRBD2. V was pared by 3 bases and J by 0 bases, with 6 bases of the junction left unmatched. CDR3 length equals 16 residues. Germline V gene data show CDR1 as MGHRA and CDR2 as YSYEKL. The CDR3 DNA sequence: TGCGCCAGCAGCCAGGGGGAGGGCGTTAGCACAGATACGCAGTATTTT. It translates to CASSQGEGVSTDTQYF.

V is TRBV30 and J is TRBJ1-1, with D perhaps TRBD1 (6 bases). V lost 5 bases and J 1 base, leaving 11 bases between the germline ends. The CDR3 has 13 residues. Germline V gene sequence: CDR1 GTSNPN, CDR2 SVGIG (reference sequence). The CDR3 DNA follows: TGTGCCTGGGTAGGACAGACGAACACTGAAGCTTTCTTT. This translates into CAWVGQTNTEAFF. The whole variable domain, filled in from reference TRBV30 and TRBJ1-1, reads SQTIHQWPATLVQPVGSPLSLECTVEGTSNPNLYWYRQAAGRGLQLLFYSVGIGQISSEVPQNLSASRPQDRQFILSSKKLLLSDSGFYLCAWVGQTNTEAFFGQGTRLTVV.

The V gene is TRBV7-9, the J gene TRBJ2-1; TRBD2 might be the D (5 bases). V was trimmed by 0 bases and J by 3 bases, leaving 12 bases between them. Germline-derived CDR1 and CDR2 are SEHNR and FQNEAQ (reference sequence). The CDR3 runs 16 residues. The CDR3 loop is CASSLAGNRDYNEQFF. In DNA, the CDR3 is TGTGCCAGCAGCTTAGCAGGGAACCGGGACTACAATGAGCAGTTCTTC.

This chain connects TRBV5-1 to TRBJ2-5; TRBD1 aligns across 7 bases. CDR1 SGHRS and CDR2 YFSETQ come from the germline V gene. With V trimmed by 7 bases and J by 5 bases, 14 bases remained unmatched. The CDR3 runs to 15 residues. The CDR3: CASRDQYRGVETQYF. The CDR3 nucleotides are TGCGCCAGCCGAGATCAATACAGGGGCGTCGAGACCCAGTACTTC.

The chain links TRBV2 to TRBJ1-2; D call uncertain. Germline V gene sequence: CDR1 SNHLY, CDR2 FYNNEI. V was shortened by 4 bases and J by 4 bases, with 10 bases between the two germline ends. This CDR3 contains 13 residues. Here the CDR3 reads CASSGALLYGYTF. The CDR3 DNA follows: TGTGCCAGCAGTGGGGCCTTGCTCTATGGCTACACCTTC.

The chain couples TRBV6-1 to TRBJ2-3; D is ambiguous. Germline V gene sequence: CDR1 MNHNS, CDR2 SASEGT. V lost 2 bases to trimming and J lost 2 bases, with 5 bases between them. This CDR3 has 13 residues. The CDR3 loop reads CASSEQATDTQYF. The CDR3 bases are TGTGCCAGCAGTGAACAGGCCACAGATACGCAGTATTTT.

CDR3 nucleotides: TGTGCCAGTACCCAGCGGGGCTTCACAGATACGCAGTATTTT. The encoded protein is CASTQRGFTDTQYF. This chain uses TRBV19 with TRBJ2-3, with TRBD2 matching 7 bases. V shed 7 bases and J 2 bases; nucleotides not matched to a gene: 6. The length of the CDR3 is 14 residues. Germline loops: CDR1 LNHDA, CDR2 SQIVND (reference sequence).

The CDR3 bases are TGTGCCACCAGCAGAGATAGGACATCGGGGAACACTGAAGCTTTCTTT. Its protein product is CATSRDRTSGNTEAFF. This sequence joins TRBV15 and TRBJ1-1, with a weak D call TRBD1 (5 bases). The CDR3 has 16 amino acids. Germline CDR1 and CDR2: LNHNV and YYDKDF (reference sequence). The V end lost 0 bases, the J end lost 1 base, and 12 bases lay between the germline ends.

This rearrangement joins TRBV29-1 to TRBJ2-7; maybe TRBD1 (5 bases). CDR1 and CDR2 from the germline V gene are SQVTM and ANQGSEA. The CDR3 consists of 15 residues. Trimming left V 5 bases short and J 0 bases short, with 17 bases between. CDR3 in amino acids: CSVLGTGMSSYEQYF. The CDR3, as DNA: TGCAGCGTTCTTGGAACAGGCATGAGCTCCTACGAGCAGTACTTC.

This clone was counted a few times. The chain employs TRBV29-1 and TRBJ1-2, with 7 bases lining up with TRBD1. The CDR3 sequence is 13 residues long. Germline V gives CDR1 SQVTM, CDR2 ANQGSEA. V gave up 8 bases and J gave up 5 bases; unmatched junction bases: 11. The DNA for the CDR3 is TGCAGCACTTGGGACAGTGACGTTTATGGCTACACCTTC. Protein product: CSTWDSDVYGYTF.